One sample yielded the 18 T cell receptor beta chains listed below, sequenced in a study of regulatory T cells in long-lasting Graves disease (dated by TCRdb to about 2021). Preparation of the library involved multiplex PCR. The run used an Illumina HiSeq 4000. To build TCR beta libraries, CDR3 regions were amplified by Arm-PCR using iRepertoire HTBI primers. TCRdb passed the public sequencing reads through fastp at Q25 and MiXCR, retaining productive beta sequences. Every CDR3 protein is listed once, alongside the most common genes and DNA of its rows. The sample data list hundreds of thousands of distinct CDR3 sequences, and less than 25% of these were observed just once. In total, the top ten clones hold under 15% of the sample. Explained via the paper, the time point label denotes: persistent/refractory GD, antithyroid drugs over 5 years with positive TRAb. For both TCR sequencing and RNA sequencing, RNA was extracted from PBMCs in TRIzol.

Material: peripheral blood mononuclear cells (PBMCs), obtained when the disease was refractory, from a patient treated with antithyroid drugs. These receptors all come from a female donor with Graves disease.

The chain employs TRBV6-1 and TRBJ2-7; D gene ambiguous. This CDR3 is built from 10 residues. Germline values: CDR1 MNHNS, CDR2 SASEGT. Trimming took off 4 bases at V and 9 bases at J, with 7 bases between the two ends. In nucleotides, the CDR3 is TGTGCCAGCAGTGTGGCCCCGCAGTACTTC. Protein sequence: CASSVAPQYF.

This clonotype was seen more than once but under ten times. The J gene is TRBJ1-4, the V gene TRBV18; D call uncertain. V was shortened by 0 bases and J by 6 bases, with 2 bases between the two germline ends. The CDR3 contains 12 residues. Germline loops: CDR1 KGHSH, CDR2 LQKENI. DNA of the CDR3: TGTGCCAGCTCACCACCCGATGAAAAACTGTTTTTT. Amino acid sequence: CASSPPDEKLFF. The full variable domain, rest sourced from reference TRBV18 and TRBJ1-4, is NAGVMQNPRHLVRRRGQEARLRCSPMKGHSHVYWYRQLPEEGLKFMVYLQKENIIDESGMPKERFSAEFPKEGPSILRIQQVVRGDSAAYFCASSPPDEKLFFGSGTQLSVL.

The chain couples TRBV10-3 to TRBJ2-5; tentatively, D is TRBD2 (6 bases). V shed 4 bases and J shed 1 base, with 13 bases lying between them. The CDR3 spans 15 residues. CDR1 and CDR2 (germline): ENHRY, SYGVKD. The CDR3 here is CAISGSGGAQETQYF. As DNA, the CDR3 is TGTGCCATCAGTGGGAGCGGCGGGGCCCAAGAGACCCAGTACTTC.

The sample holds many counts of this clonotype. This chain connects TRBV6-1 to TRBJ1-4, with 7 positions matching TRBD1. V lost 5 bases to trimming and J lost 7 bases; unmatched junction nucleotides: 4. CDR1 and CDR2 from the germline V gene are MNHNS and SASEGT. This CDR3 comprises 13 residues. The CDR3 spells CASSPQGTEKLFF. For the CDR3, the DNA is TGTGCCAGCAGTCCACAGGGGACTGAAAAACTGTTTTTT.

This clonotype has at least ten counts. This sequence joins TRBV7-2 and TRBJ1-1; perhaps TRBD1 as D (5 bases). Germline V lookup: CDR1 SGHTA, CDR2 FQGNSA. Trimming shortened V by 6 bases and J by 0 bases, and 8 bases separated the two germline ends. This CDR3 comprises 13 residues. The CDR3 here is CASSQGVNTEAFF. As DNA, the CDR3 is TGTGCCAGCAGTCAGGGTGTGAACACTGAAGCTTTCTTT.

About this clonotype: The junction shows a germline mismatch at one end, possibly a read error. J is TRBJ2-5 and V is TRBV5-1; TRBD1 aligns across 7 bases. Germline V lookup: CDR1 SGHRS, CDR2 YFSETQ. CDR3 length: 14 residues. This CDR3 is CASSPQGQQETRYF. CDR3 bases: TGCGCCAGCAGCCCCCAGGGACAGCAAGAGACCCGGTACTTC.

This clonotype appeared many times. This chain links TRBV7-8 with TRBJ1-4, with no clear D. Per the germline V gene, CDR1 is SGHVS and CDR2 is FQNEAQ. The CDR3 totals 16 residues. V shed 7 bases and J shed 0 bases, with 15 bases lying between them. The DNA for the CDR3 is TGTGCCAGCATGGCGGCAGGCTTTACAACTAATGAAAAACTGTTTTTT. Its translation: CASMAAGFTTNEKLFF.

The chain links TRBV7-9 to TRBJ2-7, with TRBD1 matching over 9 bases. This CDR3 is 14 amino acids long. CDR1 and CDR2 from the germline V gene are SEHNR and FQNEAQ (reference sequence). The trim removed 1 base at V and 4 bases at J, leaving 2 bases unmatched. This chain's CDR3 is CASSLVGQGYEQYF. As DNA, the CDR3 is TGTGCCAGCAGCTTAGTGGGACAGGGTTACGAGCAGTACTTC.

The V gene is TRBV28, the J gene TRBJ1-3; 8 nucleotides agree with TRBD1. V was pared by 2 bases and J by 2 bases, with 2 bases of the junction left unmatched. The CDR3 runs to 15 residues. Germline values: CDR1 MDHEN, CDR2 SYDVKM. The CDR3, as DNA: TGTGCCAGCAGTTTACAACAGGGGGCTGGAAACACCATATATTTT. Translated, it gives CASSLQQGAGNTIYF.

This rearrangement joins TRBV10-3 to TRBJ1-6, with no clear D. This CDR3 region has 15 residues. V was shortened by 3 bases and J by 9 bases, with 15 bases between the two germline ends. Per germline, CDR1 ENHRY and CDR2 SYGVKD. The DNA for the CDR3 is TGTGCCATCAGTGAACCGGGAGGGAAAGGTTCACCCCTCCACTTT. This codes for CAISEPGGKGSPLHF.

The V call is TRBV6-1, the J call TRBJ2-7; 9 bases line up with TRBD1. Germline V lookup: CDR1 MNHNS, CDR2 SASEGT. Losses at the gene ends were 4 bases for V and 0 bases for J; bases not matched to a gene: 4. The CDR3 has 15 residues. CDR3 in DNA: TGTGCCAGCAGTGCTTCGGGACAGGGCTCCTACGAGCAGTACTTC. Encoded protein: CASSASGQGSYEQYF.

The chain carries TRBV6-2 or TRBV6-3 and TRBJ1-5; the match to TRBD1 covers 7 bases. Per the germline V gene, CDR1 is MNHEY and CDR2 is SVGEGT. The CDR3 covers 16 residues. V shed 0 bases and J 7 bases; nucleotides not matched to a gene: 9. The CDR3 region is CASSYSGDRVYQPQHF. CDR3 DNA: TGTGCCAGCAGTTACTCGGGAGACAGGGTATACCAGCCCCAGCATTTT.

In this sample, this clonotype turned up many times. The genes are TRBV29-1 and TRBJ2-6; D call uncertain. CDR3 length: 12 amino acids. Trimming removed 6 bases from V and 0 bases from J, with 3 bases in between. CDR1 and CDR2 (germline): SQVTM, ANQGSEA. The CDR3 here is CSVYSGANVLTF. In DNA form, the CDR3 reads TGCAGCGTCTACTCTGGGGCCAACGTCCTGACTTTC.

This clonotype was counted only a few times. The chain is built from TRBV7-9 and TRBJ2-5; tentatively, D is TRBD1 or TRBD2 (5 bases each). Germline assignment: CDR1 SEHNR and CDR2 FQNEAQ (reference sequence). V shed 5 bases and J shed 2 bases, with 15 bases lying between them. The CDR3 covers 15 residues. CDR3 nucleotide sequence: TGTGCCAGCAGCCAGGGACCCCTACCACAAGAGACCCAGTACTTC. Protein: CASSQGPLPQETQYF.

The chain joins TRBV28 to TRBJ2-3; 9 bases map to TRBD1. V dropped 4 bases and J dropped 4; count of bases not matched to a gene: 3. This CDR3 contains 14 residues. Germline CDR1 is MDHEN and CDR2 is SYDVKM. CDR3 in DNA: TGTGCCAGCAGTTGGGACAGGGAGTCAGATACGCAGTATTTT. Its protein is CASSWDRESDTQYF.

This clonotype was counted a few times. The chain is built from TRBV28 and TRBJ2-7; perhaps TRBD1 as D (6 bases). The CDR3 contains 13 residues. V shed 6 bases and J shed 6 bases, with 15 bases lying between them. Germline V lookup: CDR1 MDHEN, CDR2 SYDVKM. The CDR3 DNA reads TGTGCCAGCAGATACGGGGCGACAGGCGAGCAGTACTTC. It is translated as CASRYGATGEQYF. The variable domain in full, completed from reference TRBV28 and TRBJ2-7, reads DVKVTQSSRYLVKRTGEKVFLECVQDMDHENMFWYRQDPGLGLRLIYFSYDVKMKEKGDIPEGYSVSREKKERFSLILESASTNQTSMYLCASRYGATGEQYFGPGTRLTVT.

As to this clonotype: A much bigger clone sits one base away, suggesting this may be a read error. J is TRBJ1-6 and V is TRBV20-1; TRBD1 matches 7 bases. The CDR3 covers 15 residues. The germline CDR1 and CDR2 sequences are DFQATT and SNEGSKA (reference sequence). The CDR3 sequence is CSVPDRSRSNSPPHF. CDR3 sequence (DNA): TGCAGTGTCCCGGACAGGTCCCGAAGTAATTCACCCCCCCACTTT.

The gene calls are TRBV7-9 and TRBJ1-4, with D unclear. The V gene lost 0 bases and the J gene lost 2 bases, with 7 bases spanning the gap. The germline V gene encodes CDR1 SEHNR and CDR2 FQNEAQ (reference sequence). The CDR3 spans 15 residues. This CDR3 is CASSLAVHTNEKLFF. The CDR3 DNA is TGTGCCAGCAGCTTAGCGGTGCATACTAATGAAAAACTGTTTTTT. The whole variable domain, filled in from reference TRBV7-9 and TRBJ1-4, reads DTGVSQNPRHKITKRGQNVTFRCDPISEHNRLYWYRQTLGQGPEFLTYFQNEAQLEKSRLLSDRFSAERPKGSFSTLEIQRTEQGDSAMYLCASSLAVHTNEKLFFGSGTQLSVL.